This T cell receptor (beta chain) was sequenced in a study of blood T cell repertoires in COVID-19. About the research overall: There were acute and convalescent COVID-19 samples, and they came from the United States, Italy and Spain. In each case, the material was cDNA or gDNA derived from T cells, B-cell-depleted T cells, or PBMCs.

Assay: immunoSEQ multiplex PCR; the TCRdb copy retains only in-frame clones and omits some. The data contain over 300,000 clones, approximately 90% of them seen just once; the ten biggest clones take up 10%. The sample holds one count of this clone. Trimming cost V 4 bases and J 6 bases, with 19 bases left between them. The CDR3 is made up of 16 amino acids. From germline, CDR1 is SGHVS and CDR2 FQNEAQ. Membership in each cohort depended on participant-reported clinical history. Among Cohort 3 donors, those recovered had two negative PCRs, clearance, or symptom resolution. The specimen sequenced was PBMCs or T cells enriched from blood (not recorded which). The J gene is TRBJ1-5, the V gene TRBV7-8, with TRBD1 as a possible D gene (6 bases). This sequence was found in a woman under 30 who had recovered from COVID-19. The CDR3, as DNA: TGTGCCAGCAGCTCTGCGGGGTGGGGGGGCACTCAGCCCCAGCATTTT. This codes for CASSSAGWGGTQPQHF. Full variable domain (missing parts from reference TRBV7-8 and TRBJ1-5): GAGVSQSPRYKVAKRGQDVALRCDPISGHVSLFWYQQALGQGPEFLTYFQNEAQLDKSGLPSDRFFAERPEGSVSTLKIQRTQQEDSAVYLCASSSAGWGGTQPQHFGDGTRLSIL.